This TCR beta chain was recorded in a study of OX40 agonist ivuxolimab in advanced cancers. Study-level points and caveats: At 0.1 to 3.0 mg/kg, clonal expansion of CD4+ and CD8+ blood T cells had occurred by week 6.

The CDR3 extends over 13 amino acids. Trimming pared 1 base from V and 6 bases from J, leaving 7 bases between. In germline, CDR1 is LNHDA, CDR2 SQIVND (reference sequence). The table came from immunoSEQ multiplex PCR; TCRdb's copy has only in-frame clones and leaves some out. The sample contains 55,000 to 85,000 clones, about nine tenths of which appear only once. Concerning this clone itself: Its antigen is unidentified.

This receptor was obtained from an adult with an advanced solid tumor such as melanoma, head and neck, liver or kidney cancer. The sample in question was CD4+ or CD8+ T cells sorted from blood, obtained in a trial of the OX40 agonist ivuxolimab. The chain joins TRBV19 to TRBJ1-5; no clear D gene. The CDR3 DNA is TGTGCCAGTAGTATAGTTAGTTTTCAGCCCCAGCATTTT. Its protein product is CASSIVSFQPQHF. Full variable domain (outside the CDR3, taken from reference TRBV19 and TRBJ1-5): DGGITQSPKYLFRKEGQNVTLSCEQNLNHDAMYWYRQDPGQGLRLIYYSQIVNDFQKGDIAEGYSVSREKKESFPLTVTSAQKNPTAFYLCASSIVSFQPQHFGDGTRLSIL.